This is a list of T cell receptor beta chains from one sample in a study of T cell changes during pregnancy in multiple sclerosis. TCRdb's table, derived via immunoSEQ multiplex PCR, lists solely in-frame clones and lacks some. The sample contains about 57,000 clones, around 93% of which appear only once. The input for sequencing was peripheral blood, taken after pregnancy. Every receptor here comes from a female donor in good health, enrolled as a control in a pregnancy study. Both conserved end residues are part of each CDR3. A D gene is named only where the DNA matches it firmly. Clone size appears in some rows only: once, few, many, or a class for an expanded clone.

D	J	size	V	CDR3	DNA
-	TRBJ2-7	-	TRBV7-2	CASSYRDEQYF	TGTGCCAGCAGCTACAGGGACGAGCAGTACTTC
-	TRBJ2-5	-	TRBV28	CASSPQLVSTQYF	TGTGCCAGCAGTCCCCAACTAGTGTCTACCCAGTACTTC
-	TRBJ2-1	-	TRBV7-9	CASRKPNNEQFF	TGTGCCAGCAGGAAGCCGAACAATGAGCAGTTCTTC
-	TRBJ2-2	-	TRBV30	CAWRTGGARELFF	TGTGCCTGGAGAACAGGTGGTGCTAGGGAGCTGTTTTTT
TRBD2	TRBJ2-1	-	TRBV4-2	CASSQDGTSGRGSYNEQFF	TGTGCCAGCAGCCAAGATGGTACTAGCGGGAGAGGGTCCTACAATGAGCAGTTCTTC
-	TRBJ1-4	once	TRBV18	CASSPEGGKLFF	TGTGCCAGCTCACCAGAAGGCGGAAAACTGTTTTTT
-	TRBJ2-3	once	TRBV7-2	CASSLGGQTAYF	TGTGCCAGCAGCTTAGGGGGGCAGACGGCGTATTTT
-	TRBJ2-7	-	TRBV7-2	CASSSGKGEQYF	TGTGCCAGCAGCTCGGGGAAAGGGGAGCAGTACTTC
TRBD1	TRBJ1-4	-	TRBV7-9	CASSQLGQGNEKLFF	TGTGCCAGCAGTCAACTGGGACAGGGTAATGAAAAACTGTTTTTT
TRBD1	TRBJ1-5	-	TRBV11-2	CASSLARGLDQPQHF	TGTGCCAGCAGCTTAGCCAGGGGGCTGGATCAGCCCCAGCATTTT
-	TRBJ2-3	-	TRBV5-4	CASSFFATGISTDTQYF	TGTGCCAGCAGCTTTTTCGCTACAGGGATCAGCACAGATACGCAGTATTTT
TRBD2	TRBJ2-1	-	TRBV19	CASSDSGSFHPEQFF	TGTGCCAGTAGTGATAGCGGGAGCTTTCATCCGGAGCAGTTCTTC
-	TRBJ1-2	-	TRBV6-5	CASSSYLELSRGYTF	TGTGCCAGCAGTTCATATCTTGAACTATCCCGGGGCTACACCTTC
TRBD2	TRBJ2-7	once	TRBV6-5	CASSLRTSGKKEQYF	TGTGCCAGCTCTCTCCGGACTAGCGGGAAGAAAGAGCAGTACTTC
-	TRBJ1-1	-	TRBV19	CASSIQGSMNTEAFF	TGTGCCAGTAGTATTCAGGGGAGCATGAACACTGAAGCTTTCTTT